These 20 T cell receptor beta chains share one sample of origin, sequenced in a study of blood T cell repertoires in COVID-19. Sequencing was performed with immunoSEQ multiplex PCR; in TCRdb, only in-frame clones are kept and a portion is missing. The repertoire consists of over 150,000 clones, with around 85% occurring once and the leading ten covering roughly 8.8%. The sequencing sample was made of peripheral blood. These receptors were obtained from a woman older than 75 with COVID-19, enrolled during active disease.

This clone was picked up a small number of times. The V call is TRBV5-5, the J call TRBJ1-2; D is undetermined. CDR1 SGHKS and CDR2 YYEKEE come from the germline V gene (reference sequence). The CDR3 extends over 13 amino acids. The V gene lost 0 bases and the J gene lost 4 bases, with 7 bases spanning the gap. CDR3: CASSLAEGYGYTF. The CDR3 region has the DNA TGTGCCAGCAGCTTGGCCGAGGGCTATGGCTACACCTTC.

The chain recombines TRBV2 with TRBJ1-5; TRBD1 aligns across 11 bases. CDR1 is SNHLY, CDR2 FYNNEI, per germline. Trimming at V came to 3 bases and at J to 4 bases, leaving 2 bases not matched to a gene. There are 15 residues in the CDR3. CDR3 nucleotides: TGTGCCAGCAGTGAGGACAGGGGGCAAAATCAGCCCCAGCATTTT. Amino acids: CASSEDRGQNQPQHF.

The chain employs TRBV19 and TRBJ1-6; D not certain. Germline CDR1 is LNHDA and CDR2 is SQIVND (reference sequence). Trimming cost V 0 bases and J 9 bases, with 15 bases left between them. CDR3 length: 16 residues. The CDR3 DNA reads TGTGCCAGTAGTATAGATCACGCAGTAACCGTTTCACCCCTCCACTTT. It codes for CASSIDHAVTVSPLHF.

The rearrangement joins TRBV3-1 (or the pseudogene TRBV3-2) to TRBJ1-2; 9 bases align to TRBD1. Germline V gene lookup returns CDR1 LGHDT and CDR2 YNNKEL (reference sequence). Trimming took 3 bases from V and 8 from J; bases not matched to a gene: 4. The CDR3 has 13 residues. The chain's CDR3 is CASSQTGGRGYTF. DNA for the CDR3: TGTGCCAGCAGCCAGACAGGGGGTCGAGGCTACACCTTC.

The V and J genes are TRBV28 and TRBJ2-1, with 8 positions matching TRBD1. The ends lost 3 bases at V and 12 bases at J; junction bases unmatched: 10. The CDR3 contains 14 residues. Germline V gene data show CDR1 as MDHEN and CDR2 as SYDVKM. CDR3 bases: TGTGCCAGCAGTTTGGACAGGGCCCGGCGTTCGCAGTTCTTC. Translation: CASSLDRARRSQFF. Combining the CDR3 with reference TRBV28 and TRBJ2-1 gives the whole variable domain DVKVTQSSRYLVKRTGEKVFLECVQDMDHENMFWYRQDPGLGLRLIYFSYDVKMKEKGDIPEGYSVSREKKERFSLILESASTNQTSMYLCASSLDRARRSQFFGPGTRLTVL.

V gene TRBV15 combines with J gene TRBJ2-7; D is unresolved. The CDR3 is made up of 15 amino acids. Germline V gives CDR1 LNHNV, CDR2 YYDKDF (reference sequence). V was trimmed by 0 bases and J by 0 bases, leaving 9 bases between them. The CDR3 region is CATSRDYGFSYEQYF. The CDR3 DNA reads TGTGCCACCAGCAGAGATTACGGGTTCTCCTACGAGCAGTACTTC.

In DNA, the CDR3 is TGTGCCACCACCCCGGGGGGCAGCTATGGCTACACCTTC. This gives the protein CATTPGGSYGYTF. The V call is TRBV19, the J call TRBJ1-2; TRBD1 is a possible D gene (6 bases). CDR3 length: 13 amino acids. Trimming cost V 10 bases and J 4 bases, with 16 bases left between them. The germline V gene encodes CDR1 LNHDA and CDR2 SQIVND (reference sequence).

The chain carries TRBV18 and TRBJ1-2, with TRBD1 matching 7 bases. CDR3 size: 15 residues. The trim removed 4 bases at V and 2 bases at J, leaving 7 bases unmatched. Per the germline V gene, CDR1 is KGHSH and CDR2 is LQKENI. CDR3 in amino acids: CASSRTGDINYGYTF. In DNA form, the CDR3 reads TGTGCCAGCTCACGGACAGGCGATATCAACTATGGCTACACCTTC.

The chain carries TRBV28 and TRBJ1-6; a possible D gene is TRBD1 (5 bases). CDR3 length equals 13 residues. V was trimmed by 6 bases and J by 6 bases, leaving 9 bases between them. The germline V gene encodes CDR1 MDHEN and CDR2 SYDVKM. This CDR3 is CASSRVRNSPLHF. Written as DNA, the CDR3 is TGTGCCAGCAGCAGGGTGCGTAATTCACCCCTCCACTTT.

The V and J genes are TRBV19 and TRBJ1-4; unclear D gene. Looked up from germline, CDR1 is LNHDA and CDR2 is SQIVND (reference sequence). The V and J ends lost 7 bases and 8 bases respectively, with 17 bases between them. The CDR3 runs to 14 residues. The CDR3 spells CASTPSRLGEKLFF. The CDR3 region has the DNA TGTGCCAGTACTCCTTCGCGGCTCGGCGAAAAACTGTTTTTT. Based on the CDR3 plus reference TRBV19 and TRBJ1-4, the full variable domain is DGGITQSPKYLFRKEGQNVTLSCEQNLNHDAMYWYRQDPGQGLRLIYYSQIVNDFQKGDIAEGYSVSREKKESFPLTVTSAQKNPTAFYLCASTPSRLGEKLFFGSGTQLSVL.

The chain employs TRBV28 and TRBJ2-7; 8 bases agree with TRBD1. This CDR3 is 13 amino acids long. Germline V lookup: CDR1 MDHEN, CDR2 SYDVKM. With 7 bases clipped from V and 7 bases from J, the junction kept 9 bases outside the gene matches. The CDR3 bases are TGTGCCAGCAATTGGGGACAGGTGGGAGAGCAGTACTTC. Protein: CASNWGQVGEQYF.

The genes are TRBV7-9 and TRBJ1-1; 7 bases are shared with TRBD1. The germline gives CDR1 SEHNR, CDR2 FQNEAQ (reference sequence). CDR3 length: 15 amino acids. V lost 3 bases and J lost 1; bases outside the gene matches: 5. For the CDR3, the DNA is TGTGCCAGCAGCTTTTCCCGGGACAGGAACACTGAAGCTTTCTTT. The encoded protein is CASSFSRDRNTEAFF.

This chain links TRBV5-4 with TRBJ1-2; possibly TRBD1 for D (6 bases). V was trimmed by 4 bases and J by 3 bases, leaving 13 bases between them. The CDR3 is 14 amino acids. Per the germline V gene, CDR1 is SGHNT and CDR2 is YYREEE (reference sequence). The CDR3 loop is CASSQGQKDYGYTF. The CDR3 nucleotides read TGTGCCAGCAGCCAGGGGCAGAAAGACTATGGCTACACCTTC.

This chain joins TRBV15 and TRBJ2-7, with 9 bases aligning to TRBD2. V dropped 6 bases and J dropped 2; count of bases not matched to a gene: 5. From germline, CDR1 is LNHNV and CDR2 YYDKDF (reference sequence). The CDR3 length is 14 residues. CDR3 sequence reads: CATSAGGPPYEQYF. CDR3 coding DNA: TGTGCCACCAGTGCGGGGGGGCCCCCCTACGAGCAGTACTTC.

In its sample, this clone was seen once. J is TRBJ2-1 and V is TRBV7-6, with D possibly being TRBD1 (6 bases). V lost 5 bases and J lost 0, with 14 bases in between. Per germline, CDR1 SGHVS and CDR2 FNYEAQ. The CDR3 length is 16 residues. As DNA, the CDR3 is TGTGCCAGCAGCCCGAGACAGGTGAGCTCCTACAATGAGCAGTTCTTC. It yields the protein CASSPRQVSSYNEQFF.

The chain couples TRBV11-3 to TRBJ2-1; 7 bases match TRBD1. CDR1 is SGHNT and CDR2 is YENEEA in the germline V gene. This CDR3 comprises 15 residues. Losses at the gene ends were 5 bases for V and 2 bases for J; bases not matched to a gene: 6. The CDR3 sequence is CASSGRQGTYNEQFF. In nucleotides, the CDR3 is TGTGCCAGCAGCGGACGACAGGGAACCTACAATGAGCAGTTCTTC. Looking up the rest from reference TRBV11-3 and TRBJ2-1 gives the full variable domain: EAGVVQSPRYKIIEKKQPVAFWCNPISGHNTLYWYLQNLGQGPELLIRYENEEAVDDSQLPKDRFSAERLKGVDSTLKIQPAELGDSAVYLCASSGRQGTYNEQFFGPGTRLTVL.

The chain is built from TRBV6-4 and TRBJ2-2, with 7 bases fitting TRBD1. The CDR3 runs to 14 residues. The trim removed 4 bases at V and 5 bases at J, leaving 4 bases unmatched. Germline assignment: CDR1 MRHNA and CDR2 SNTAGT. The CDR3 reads CASSGQGGTGELFF. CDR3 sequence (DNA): TGTGCCAGCAGTGGACAGGGCGGGACCGGGGAGCTGTTTTTT.

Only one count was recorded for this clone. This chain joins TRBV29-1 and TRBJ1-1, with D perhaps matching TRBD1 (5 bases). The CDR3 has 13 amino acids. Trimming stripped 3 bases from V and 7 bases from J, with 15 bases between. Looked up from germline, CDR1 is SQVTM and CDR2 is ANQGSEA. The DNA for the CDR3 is TGCAGCGTTGATTTGGGGGGGGGATTTGAAGCTTTCTTT. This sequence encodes CSVDLGGGFEAFF.

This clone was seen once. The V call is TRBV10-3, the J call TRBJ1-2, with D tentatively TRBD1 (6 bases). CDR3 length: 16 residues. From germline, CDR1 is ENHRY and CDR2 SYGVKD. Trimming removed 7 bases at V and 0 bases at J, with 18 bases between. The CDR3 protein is CAIMGGPMSSNYGYTF. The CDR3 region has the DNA TGTGCCATCATGGGGGGGCCGATGTCCTCTAACTATGGCTACACCTTC.

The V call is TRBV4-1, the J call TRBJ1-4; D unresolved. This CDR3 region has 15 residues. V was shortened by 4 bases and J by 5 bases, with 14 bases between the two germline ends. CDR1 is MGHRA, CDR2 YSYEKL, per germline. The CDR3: CASSRTGSSNEKLFF. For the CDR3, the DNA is TGCGCCAGCAGCCGTACGGGATCTTCGAATGAAAAACTGTTTTTT.